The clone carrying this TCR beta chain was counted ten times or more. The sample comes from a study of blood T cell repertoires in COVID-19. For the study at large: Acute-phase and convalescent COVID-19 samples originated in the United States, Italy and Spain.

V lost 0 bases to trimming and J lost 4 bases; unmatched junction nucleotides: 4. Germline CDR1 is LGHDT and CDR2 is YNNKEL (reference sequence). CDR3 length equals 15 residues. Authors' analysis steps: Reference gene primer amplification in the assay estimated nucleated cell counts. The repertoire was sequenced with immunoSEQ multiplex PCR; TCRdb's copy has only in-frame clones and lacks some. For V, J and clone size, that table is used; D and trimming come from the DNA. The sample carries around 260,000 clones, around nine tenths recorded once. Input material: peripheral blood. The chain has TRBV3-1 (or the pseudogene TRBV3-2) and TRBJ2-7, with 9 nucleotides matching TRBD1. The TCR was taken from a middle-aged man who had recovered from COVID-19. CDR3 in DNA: TGTGCCAGCAGCCAAGATGGGACAGGGTTTTACGAGCAGTACTTC. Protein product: CASSQDGTGFYEQYF.